This TCR beta chain was identified in a study of PD-L1 blockade in urothelial cancer. Study details: From 2014, patients received atezolizumab, given as 1,200 mg intravenously every 3 weeks. Patients had been given 0 to 3 earlier chemotherapy regimens.

There are a few counts of this clone. The target antigen is unknown. Points from the study as a whole: Having blood TCR clonality under the median before treatment predicted better survival.

CDR1 and CDR2 (germline): SGHNT, YYREEE (reference sequence). This CDR3 spans 15 amino acids. Trimming took 0 bases from V and 5 from J, leaving 14 bases between them. PCRs each included synthetic TCR analog templates spiked in. The method was immunoSEQ multiplex PCR; TCRdb's version includes in-frame clones alone and lacks a portion of them. Of approximately 100,000 clones in the sample, about 90% were seen once. The chain combines TRBV5-4 with TRBJ2-5; maybe TRBD2 (7 bases). The origin of this receptor is a woman of 80 years or more with urothelial cancer. Sequences were derived from PBMCs, sampled around atezolizumab (anti-PD-L1) treatment. The CDR3 loop reads CASSLVSGGGETQYF. The CDR3 nucleotides read TGTGCCAGCAGCTTGGTGTCGGGGGGCGGGGAGACCCAGTACTTC.